This entry lists 12 T cell receptor beta chains sequenced from one sample in a study of shared clonotypes between healthy human individuals. Assay: immunoSEQ multiplex PCR; the TCRdb copy retains only in-frame clones and omits some. The table records about 510,000 clones, about 75% of them present only once. The sequencing input was PBMCs. The receptor set was obtained from a woman aged 40-49 years in good health. Some clones in this sample may be carry-over from other donors' samples.

This clone showed up just a few times. This rearrangement joins TRBV27 to TRBJ2-5; D remains ambiguous. CDR3 length equals 13 residues. CDR1 is MNHEY and CDR2 is SMNVEV in the germline V gene (reference sequence). The germline V and J ends were trimmed by 2 bases and 5 bases, with 9 bases remaining between them. The CDR3, as DNA: TGTGCCAGCAGTTTAAGGACCTTGGAGACCCAGTACTTC. This codes for CASSLRTLETQYF.

The chain combines TRBV5-1 with TRBJ1-1; D is undetermined. The germline V gene encodes CDR1 SGHRS and CDR2 YFSETQ. CDR3 length equals 14 residues. V was trimmed by 0 bases and J by 6 bases, leaving 12 bases between them. Written as DNA, the CDR3 is TGCGCCAGCAGCTTGGACACCCTAGGCGCTGAAGCTTTCTTT. Translation: CASSLDTLGAEAFF.

This chain uses TRBV5-5 with TRBJ2-7; no definite D call. V was shortened by 1 base and J by 2 bases, with 4 bases between the two germline ends. This CDR3 has 12 amino acids. Germline V CDR1 and CDR2: SGHKS, YYEKEE (reference sequence). DNA for the CDR3: TGTGCCAGCAGCTTGACGACCTACGAGCAGTACTTC. Its protein is CASSLTTYEQYF. Complete variable domain (other parts from reference TRBV5-5 and TRBJ2-7): DAGVTQSPTHLIKTRGQQVTLRCSPISGHKSVSWYQQVLGQGPQFIFQYYEKEERGRGNFPDRFSARQFPNYSSELNVNALLLGDSALYLCASSLTTYEQYFGPGTRLTVT.

The chain couples TRBV7-9 to TRBJ2-2, with a possible D match to TRBD2 (6 bases). V lost 4 bases and J 8 bases, leaving 14 bases between the germline ends. The CDR3 spans 14 residues. The V gene's germline CDR1 is SEHNR and CDR2 FQNEAQ (reference sequence). CDR3 region: CASSSDYRGGELFF. The CDR3 coding sequence is TGTGCCAGCAGCTCGGACTATCGGGGAGGGGAGCTGTTTTTT. The variable domain in full, with the rest retrieved from reference TRBV7-9 and TRBJ2-2, is DTGVSQNPRHKITKRGQNVTFRCDPISEHNRLYWYRQTLGQGPEFLTYFQNEAQLEKSRLLSDRFSAERPKGSFSTLEIQRTEQGDSAMYLCASSSDYRGGELFFGEGSRLTVL.

This clone was found a few times. The sample holds other DNA sequences that translate to the same CDR3. The J gene is TRBJ2-1, the V gene TRBV27, with a tentative D call TRBD2 (6 bases). Germline loops: CDR1 MNHEY, CDR2 SMNVEV (reference sequence). The V gene lost 3 bases and the J gene lost 0 bases, with 6 bases spanning the gap. This CDR3 has 14 amino acids. CDR3 DNA: TGTGCCAGCAGTTTGGGGGGCTCCTACAATGAGCAGTTCTTC. Translation: CASSLGGSYNEQFF.

V is TRBV18 and J is TRBJ2-5; D possibly corresponds to TRBD1 (6 bases). V gave up 0 bases and J gave up 4 bases, with 9 bases separating them. Germline loops: CDR1 KGHSH, CDR2 LQKENI. The CDR3 totals 14 residues. The CDR3 loop reads CASSPPSQGETQYF. CDR3 in DNA: TGTGCCAGCTCACCACCGTCACAGGGAGAGACCCAGTACTTC.

In its sample, this clone was seen once. The chain has TRBV19 and TRBJ1-5, with TRBD1 as a possible D gene (5 bases). Germline V gives CDR1 LNHDA, CDR2 SQIVND (reference sequence). V lost 5 bases and J 2 bases, leaving 16 bases between the germline ends. The CDR3 has 16 residues. The CDR3 loop is CASSQTGTEGNQPQHF. The DNA of the CDR3 is TGTGCCAGTAGTCAAACCGGGACCGAAGGCAATCAGCCCCAGCATTTT.

On this clone itself: The sample carries other DNA sequences with the same CDR3. The V call is TRBV27, the J call TRBJ1-5; D ambiguous. This CDR3 spans 14 amino acids. Trimming stripped 0 bases from V and 4 bases from J, with 7 bases between. CDR1 MNHEY and CDR2 SMNVEV come from the germline V gene (reference sequence). Here the CDR3 DNA reads TGTGCCAGCAGTTTATCGCGGGGAAATCAGCCCCAGCATTTT. Translated, it gives CASSLSRGNQPQHF.

This chain uses TRBV2 with TRBJ2-3; D gene ambiguous. The CDR3 extends over 16 amino acids. Germline values: CDR1 SNHLY, CDR2 FYNNEI. Trimming took off 3 bases at V and 1 base at J, with 14 bases between the two ends. CDR3 sequence reads: CASSDPIALGTDTQYF. The CDR3 DNA follows: TGTGCCAGCAGTGACCCCATAGCCTTGGGCACAGATACGCAGTATTTT.

This chain links TRBV30 with TRBJ2-1; no clear D. V lost 8 bases and J lost 6, with 11 bases in between. The CDR3 runs to 11 residues. CDR1 is GTSNPN and CDR2 is SVGIG in the germline V gene (reference sequence). The CDR3 region is CARTLGNEQFF. In DNA form, the CDR3 reads TGTGCCAGAACCCTGGGCAATGAGCAGTTCTTC.

This clone turned up a few times. V is TRBV4-3 and J is TRBJ1-2; possible D gene TRBD1, 6 bases. This CDR3 has 14 amino acids. V was cut by 1 base and J by 4 bases, with 10 bases left in between. Germline V lookup: CDR1 LGHNA, CDR2 YSLEER. This chain's CDR3 is CASSQVQGSYGYTF. As DNA, the CDR3 is TGCGCCAGCAGCCAAGTCCAGGGGAGCTATGGCTACACCTTC.

The chain joins TRBV27 to TRBJ2-1; 11 bases fit TRBD2. The CDR3 loop spans 16 amino acids. The junction had 9 bases not matched to a gene; V was cut back by 5 bases and J by 6 bases. Germline V gene data show CDR1 as MNHEY and CDR2 as SMNVEV (reference sequence). CDR3 DNA: TGTGCCAGCAGTCATATAGCGGGAGGGTCAGGCAATGAGCAGTTCTTC. Amino acids: CASSHIAGGSGNEQFF.